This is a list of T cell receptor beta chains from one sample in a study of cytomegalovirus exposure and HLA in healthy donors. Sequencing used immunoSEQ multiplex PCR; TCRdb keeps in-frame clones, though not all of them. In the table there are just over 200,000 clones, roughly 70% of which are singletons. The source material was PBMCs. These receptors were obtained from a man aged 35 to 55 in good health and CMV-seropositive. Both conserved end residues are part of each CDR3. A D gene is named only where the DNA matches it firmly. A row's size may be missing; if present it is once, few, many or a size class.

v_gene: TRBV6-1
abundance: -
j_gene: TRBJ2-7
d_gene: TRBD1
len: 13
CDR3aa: CASPGTATYEQYF
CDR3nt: TGTGCCAGCCCCGGGACAGCGACCTACGAGCAGTACTTC

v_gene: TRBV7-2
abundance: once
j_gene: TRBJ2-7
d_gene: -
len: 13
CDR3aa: CASSLSGTYEQYF
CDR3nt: TGTGCCAGCAGCTTGAGCGGAACCTACGAGCAGTACTTC

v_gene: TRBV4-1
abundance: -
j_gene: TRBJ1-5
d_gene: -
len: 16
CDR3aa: CASSRSHYRAGQPQHF
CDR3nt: TGCGCCAGCAGCCGCTCTCACTACAGGGCGGGTCAGCCCCAGCATTTT

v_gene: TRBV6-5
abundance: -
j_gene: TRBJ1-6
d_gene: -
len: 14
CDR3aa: CASSTVRANSPLHF
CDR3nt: TGTGCCAGCAGCACGGTGAGGGCCAATTCACCCCTCCACTTT

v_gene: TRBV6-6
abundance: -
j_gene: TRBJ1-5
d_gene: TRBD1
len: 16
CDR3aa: CASSGKGQGGNQPQHF
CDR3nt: TGTGCCAGCAGTGGAAAAGGACAGGGAGGGAATCAGCCCCAGCATTTT

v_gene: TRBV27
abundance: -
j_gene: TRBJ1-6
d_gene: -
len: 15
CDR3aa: CASGVGGLRNSPLHF
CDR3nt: TGTGCCAGCGGGGTTGGGGGACTTAGAAATTCACCCCTCCACTTT

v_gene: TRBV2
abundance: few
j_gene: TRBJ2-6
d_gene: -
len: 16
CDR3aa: CASSGTVGSGANVLTF
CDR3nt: TGTGCCAGCAGTGGGACTGTCGGGTCTGGGGCCAACGTCCTGACTTTC

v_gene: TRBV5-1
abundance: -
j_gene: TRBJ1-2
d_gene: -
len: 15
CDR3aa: CASSLDGAGEGGYTF
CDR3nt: TGCGCCAGCAGCTTGGACGGGGCAGGGGAAGGCGGCTACACCTTC

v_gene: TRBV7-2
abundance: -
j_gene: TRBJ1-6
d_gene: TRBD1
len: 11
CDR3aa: CASRSTGALHF
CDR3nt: TGTGCCAGCAGAAGTACAGGGGCCCTCCACTTT

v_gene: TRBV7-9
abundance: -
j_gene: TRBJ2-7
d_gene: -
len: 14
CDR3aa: CASTIGGAVDEQYF
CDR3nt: TGTGCCAGCACCATAGGGGGGGCCGTCGACGAGCAGTACTTC

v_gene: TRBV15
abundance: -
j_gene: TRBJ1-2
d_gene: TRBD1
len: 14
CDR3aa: CATSSLQGADGYTF
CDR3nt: TGTGCCACCAGCAGTTTACAGGGGGCGGATGGCTACACCTTC

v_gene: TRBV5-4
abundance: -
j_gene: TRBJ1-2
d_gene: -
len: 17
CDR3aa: CASSSFTARGALGGYTF
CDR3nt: TGTGCCAGCAGCTCATTCACAGCGCGGGGGGCTCTGGGGGGCTACACCTTC

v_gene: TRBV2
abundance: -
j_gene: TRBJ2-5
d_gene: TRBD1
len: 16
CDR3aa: CASSAPRDRLQETQYF
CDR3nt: TGTGCCAGCAGTGCCCCTCGGGACAGGTTACAAGAGACCCAGTACTTC

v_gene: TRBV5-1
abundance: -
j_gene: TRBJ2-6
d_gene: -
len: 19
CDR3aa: CASSLWAGASHSGANVLTF
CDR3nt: TGCGCCAGCAGCTTGTGGGCAGGGGCCTCCCACTCTGGGGCCAACGTCCTGACTTTC

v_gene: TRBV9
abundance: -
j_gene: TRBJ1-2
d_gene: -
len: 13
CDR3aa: CASSVYSLNGYTF
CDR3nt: TGTGCCAGCAGCGTTTACAGCCTGAATGGCTACACCTTC

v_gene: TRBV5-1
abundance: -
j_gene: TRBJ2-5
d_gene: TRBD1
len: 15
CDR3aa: CASSLTGSPQETQYF
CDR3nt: TGCGCCAGCAGCCTGACAGGGAGCCCCCAAGAGACCCAGTACTTC

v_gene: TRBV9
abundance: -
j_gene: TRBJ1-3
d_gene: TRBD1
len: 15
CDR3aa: CASSATGTGHNTIYF
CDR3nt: TGTGCCAGCAGCGCAACCGGGACAGGGCATAACACCATATATTTT

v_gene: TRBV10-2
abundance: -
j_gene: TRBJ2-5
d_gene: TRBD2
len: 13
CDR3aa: CASSGTSLETQYF
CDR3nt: TGCGCCAGCAGCGGGACTAGTTTGGAGACCCAGTACTTC

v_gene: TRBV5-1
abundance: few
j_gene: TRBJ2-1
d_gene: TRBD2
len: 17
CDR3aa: CASSLNLAGASYNEQFF
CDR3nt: TGCGCCAGCAGCTTGAATTTAGCGGGGGCCTCCTACAATGAGCAGTTCTTC

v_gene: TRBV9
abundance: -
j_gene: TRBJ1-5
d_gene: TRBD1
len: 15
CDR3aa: CASSVEGTVNQPQHF
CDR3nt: TGTGCCAGCAGCGTAGAGGGGACAGTCAATCAGCCCCAGCATTTT

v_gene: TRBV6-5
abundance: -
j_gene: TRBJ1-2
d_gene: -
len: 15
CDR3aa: CASSSPSLGNYGYTF
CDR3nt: TGTGCCAGCAGTTCCCCCTCCCTCGGGAACTATGGCTACACCTTC

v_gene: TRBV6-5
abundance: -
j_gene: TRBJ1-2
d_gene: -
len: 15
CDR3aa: CASSYSGAGLNGYTF
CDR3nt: TGTGCCAGCAGTTACTCGGGGGCAGGCTTGAATGGCTACACCTTC

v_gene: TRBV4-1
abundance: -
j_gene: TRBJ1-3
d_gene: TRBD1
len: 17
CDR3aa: CASSQDGQGATGNTIYF
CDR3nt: TGCGCCAGCAGCCAAGATGGGCAGGGGGCAACTGGAAACACCATATATTTT

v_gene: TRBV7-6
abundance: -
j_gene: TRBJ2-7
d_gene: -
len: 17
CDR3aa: CASSSLWGRETSYEQYF
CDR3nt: TGTGCCAGCAGCTCCCTCTGGGGCAGGGAAACCTCCTACGAGCAGTACTTC

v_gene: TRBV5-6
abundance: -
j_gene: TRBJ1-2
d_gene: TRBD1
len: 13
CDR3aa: CASSLGGQRVNTF
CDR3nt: TGTGCCAGCAGCTTGGGGGGACAGCGGGTAAACACCTTC

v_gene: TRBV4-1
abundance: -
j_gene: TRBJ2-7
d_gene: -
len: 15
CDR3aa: CASSRSTGEGYEQYF
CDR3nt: TGCGCCAGCAGCCGCTCGACAGGGGAGGGCTACGAGCAGTACTTC

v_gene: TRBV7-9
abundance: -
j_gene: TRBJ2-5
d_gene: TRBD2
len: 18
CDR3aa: CASSGLKRGGPSQETQYF
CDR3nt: TGTGCCAGCAGCGGGCTGAAGCGGGGGGGCCCCTCCCAAGAGACCCAGTACTTC

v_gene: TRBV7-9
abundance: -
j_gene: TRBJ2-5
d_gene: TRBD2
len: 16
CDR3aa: CASSLAASGGLETQYF
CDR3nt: TGTGCCAGCAGCTTAGCGGCTAGCGGGGGGTTGGAGACCCAGTACTTC

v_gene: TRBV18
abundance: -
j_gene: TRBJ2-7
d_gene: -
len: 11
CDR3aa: CASSPGPEQYF
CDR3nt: TGTGCCAGCTCACCAGGGCCCGAGCAGTACTTC